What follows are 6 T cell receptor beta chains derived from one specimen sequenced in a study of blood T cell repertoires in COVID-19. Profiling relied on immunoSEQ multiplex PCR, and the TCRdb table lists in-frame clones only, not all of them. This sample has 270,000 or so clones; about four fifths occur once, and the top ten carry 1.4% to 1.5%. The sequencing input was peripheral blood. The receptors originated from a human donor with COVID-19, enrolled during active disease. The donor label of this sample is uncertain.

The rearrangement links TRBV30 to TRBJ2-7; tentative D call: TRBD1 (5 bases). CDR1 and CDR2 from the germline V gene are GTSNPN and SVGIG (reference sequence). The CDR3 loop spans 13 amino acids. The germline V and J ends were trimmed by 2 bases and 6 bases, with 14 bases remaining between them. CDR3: CAWSRARASEQYF. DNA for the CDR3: TGTGCCTGGAGTCGCGCCAGGGCCTCCGAGCAGTACTTC.

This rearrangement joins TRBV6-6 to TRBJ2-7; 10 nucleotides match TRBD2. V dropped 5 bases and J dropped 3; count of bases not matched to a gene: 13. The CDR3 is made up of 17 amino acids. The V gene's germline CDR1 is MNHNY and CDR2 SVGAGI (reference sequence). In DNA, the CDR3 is TGTGCCAGCAGTCCTAGCGGGAGAGTAAAAGGACTCTACGAGCAGTACTTC. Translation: CASSPSGRVKGLYEQYF.

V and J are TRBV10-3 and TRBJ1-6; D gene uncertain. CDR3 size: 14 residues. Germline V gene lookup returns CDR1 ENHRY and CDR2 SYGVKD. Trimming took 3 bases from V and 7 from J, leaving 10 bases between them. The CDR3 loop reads CAISDYSQNSPLHF. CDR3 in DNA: TGTGCCATCAGTGACTACAGCCAGAATTCACCCCTCCACTTT.

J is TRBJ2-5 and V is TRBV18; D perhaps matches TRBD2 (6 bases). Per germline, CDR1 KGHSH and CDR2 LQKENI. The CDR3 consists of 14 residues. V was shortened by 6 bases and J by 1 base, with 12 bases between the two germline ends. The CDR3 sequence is CASSLSGPQETQYF. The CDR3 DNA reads TGTGCCAGCTCCTTAAGCGGGCCCCAAGAGACCCAGTACTTC.

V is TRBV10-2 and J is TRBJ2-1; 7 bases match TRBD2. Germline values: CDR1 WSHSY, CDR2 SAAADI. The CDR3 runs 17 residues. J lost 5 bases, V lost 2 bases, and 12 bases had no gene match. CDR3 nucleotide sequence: TGCGCCAGCAGTGAGGGCCATCGCGGGAGAGGGGACAATGAGCAGTTCTTC. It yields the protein CASSEGHRGRGDNEQFF.

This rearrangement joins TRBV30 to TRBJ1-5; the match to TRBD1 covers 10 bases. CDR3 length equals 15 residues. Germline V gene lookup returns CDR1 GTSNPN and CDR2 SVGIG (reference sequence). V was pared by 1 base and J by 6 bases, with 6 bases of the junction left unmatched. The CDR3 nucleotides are TGTGCCTGGAGTGGCGTAGGGACAGGGGTTCAGCCCCAGCATTTT. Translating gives CAWSGVGTGVQPQHF.